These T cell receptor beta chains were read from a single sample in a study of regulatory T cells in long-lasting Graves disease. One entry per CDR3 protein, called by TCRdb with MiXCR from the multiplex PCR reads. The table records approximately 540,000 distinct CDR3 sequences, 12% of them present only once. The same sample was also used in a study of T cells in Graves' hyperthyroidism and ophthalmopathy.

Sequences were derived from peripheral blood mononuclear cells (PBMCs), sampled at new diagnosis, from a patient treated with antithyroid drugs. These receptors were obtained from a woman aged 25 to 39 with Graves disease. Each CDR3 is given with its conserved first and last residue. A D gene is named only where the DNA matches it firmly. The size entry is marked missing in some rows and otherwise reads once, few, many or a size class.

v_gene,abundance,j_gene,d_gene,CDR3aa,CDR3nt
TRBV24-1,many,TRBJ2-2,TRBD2,CATSDFGGRANTGELFF,TGTGCCACCAGTGATTTCGGCGGGAGAGCCAACACCGGGGAGCTGTTTTTT
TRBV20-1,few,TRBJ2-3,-,CSARDDTLDTQYF,TGCAGTGCTAGAGACGACACGCTCGATACGCAGTATTTT
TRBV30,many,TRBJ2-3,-,CAWSGGGPDTQYF,TGTGCCTGGAGTGGGGGTGGCCCAGATACGCAGTATTTT
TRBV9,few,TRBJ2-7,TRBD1,CASSFSGTEYEQYF,TGTGCCAGCAGCTTTTCCGGGACAGAGTACGAGCAGTACTTC
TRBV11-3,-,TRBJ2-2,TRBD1,CASSTGATNTGELFF,TGTGCCAGCAGCACAGGGGCCACGAACACCGGGGAGCTGTTTTTT
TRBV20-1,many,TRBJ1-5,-,CSASDSRNQPQHF,TGCAGTGCTTCGGACAGCCGCAATCAGCCCCAGCATTTT
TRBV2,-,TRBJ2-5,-,CASSESPPGPQYF,TGTGCCAGCAGTGAAAGTCCCCCGGGTCCCCAGTACTTC
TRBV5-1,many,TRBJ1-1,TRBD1,CASRRDRANTEAFF,TGCGCCAGCAGAAGAGACAGGGCGAACACTGAAGCTTTCTTT
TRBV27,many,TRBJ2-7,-,CASSISPTGNHEQYF,TGTGCCAGCAGTATATCGCCTACAGGGAACCACGAGCAGTACTTC
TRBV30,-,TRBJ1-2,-,CAWSVIFRAGYTF,TGTGCCTGGAGTGTGATTTTCAGGGCTGGCTACACCTTC
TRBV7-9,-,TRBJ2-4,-,CASSYTGITYNIQYF,TGTGCCAGCAGCTACACCGGGATAACGTATAACATTCAGTACTTC
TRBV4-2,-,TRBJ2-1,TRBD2,CASSQESGSPDEQFF,TGTGCCAGCAGCCAAGAGAGCGGGAGCCCCGATGAGCAGTTCTTC
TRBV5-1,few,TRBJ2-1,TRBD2,CASSWKLAGDHNEQFF,TGCGCCAGCAGCTGGAAACTAGCGGGCGATCACAATGAGCAGTTCTTC
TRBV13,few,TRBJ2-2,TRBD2,CASSRGGLAGDANTGELFF,TGTGCCAGCAGTCGGGGAGGACTAGCGGGAGACGCGAACACCGGGGAGCTGTTTTTT
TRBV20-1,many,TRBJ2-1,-,CSPLYEWAGHFSSYNEQFF,TGCAGTCCCCTATATGAATGGGCAGGGCACTTCAGCTCCTACAATGAGCAGTTCTTC
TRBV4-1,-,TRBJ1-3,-,CASSQASLAGSLGNTIYF,TGCGCCAGCAGCCAAGCAAGCTTGGCCGGGAGCCTAGGAAACACCATATATTTT
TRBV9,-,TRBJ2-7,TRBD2,CASSVEGGIAGAEQYF,TGTGCCAGCAGCGTAGAGGGGGGGATAGCGGGGGCCGAGCAGTACTTC
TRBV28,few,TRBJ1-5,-,CASSFRTWYSNQPQHF,TGTGCCAGCAGTTTCCGGACATGGTATAGCAATCAGCCCCAGCATTTT